This T cell receptor beta chain came from a study of Ad26.COV2.S vaccination and SARS-CoV-2 variants. Whole-study results and caveats: For non-spike TCRs, breadth in vaccine recipients resembled that in placebo recipients. Substantial post-vaccination breadth of spike-specific CD8+ and CD4+ T cell responses was reported.

Details on this clone: Its antigen is undetermined.

CDR3 length: 13 residues. CDR1 is SEHNR and CDR2 is FQNEAQ in the germline V gene (reference sequence). V gave up 8 bases and J gave up 4 bases, with 14 bases separating them. Sequenced by immunoSEQ multiplex PCR; TCRdb stores in-frame clones only, minus some. The data contain roughly 700,000 clones, more than 80% of them singletons. Treatment given: some 19 received Ad26.COV2.S at low or high dose, single or two shots; about 5 received placebo; per-sample allocation not given. Sampling happened 63 days after the first vaccine or placebo injection. Ad26.COV2.S expressed prefusion-stabilized spike from the original Wuhan strain.

Sequenced material: peripheral blood, taken in a trial of Ad26.COV2.S vaccine versus placebo. The TCR comes from a person aged 18-65 years who received the Ad26.COV2.S COVID-19 vaccine or a placebo. This chain links TRBV7-9 with TRBJ1-2; D is perhaps TRBD1 (5 bases). CDR3: CASLPGTAYGYTF. The CDR3 DNA follows: TGTGCCAGCCTACCGGGGACCGCCTATGGCTACACCTTC.